These 29 T cell receptor beta chains came from one sample sequenced in a study of T cell repertoires in cytomegalovirus infection. These receptors have no known antigen. One entry per CDR3 protein, called by TCRdb with MiXCR from the reads. The table has around 750,000 distinct CDR3 sequences, around a third seen once. Sequenced material: cultured CD8+ T cells from PBMCs, taken from culture after CMV antigen stimulation. The receptors come from a human donor in good health (CMV status not recorded). Some clones in this sample may be carry-over from other donors' samples.

This clonotype was observed a few times. This chain links TRBV2 with TRBJ1-1; a weak D match, TRBD1 (6 bases). CDR1 is SNHLY, CDR2 FYNNEI, per germline. The germline V and J ends were trimmed by 4 bases and 5 bases, with 17 bases remaining between them. There are 15 residues in the CDR3. CDR3 loop: CASSGFDRRHTEAFF. The CDR3 DNA reads TGTGCCAGCAGTGGGTTTGACAGGAGACATACTGAAGCTTTCTTT.

This clonotype was observed a few times. The chain carries TRBV4-2 and TRBJ2-7, with D possibly TRBD2 on 5 matching bases. The CDR3 consists of 15 residues. Trimming removed 0 bases from V and 1 base from J, with 10 bases in between. Germline V gene data show CDR1 as LGHNA and CDR2 as YNFKEQ. CDR3 coding DNA: TGTGCCAGCAGCCAAGAGGGAGACCTTTCCTACGAGCAGTACTTC. Translated, it gives CASSQEGDLSYEQYF.

The chain carries TRBV2 and TRBJ2-2, with 11 nucleotides matching TRBD1. The CDR3 runs 13 residues. Trimming cost V 8 bases and J 7 bases; bases outside gene matches: 3. Germline V gives CDR1 SNHLY, CDR2 FYNNEI. The CDR3 bases are TGTGCCAGCGGGACAGGGGGAATCGGGGAGCTGTTTTTT. This translates into CASGTGGIGELFF.

The chain has TRBV10-3 and TRBJ2-7; TRBD2 is a possible D gene (6 bases). The V gene lost 3 bases and the J gene lost 0 bases, with 9 bases spanning the gap. CDR3 size: 14 residues. CDR1 is ENHRY, CDR2 SYGVKD, per germline. CDR3 residues: CAISDVGGSYEQYF. The CDR3 DNA follows: TGTGCCATCAGTGACGTGGGGGGCTCCTACGAGCAGTACTTC.

The chain links TRBV5-1 to TRBJ2-7; D is possibly TRBD1 (6 bases). Germline values: CDR1 SGHRS, CDR2 YFSETQ. This CDR3 has 13 residues. Deletions cut 0 bases from V and 5 bases from J, with 9 bases between. The CDR3 DNA is TGCGCCAGCAGCTTGGTGACAGGAAACGAGCAGTACTTC. Encoded protein: CASSLVTGNEQYF.

V is TRBV24-1 and J is TRBJ2-1; D remains ambiguous. CDR3 size: 12 residues. Germline V gene lookup returns CDR1 KGHDR and CDR2 SFDVKD. Trimming removed 1 base from V and 7 bases from J, with 4 bases in between. CDR3 nucleotides: TGTGCCACCAGTGATTTTGAGAATGAGCAGTTCTTC. It encodes CATSDFENEQFF.

The V call is TRBV6-6, the J call TRBJ2-3, with 10 bases fitting TRBD1. There are 17 residues in the CDR3. Germline CDR1 is MNHNY and CDR2 is SVGAGI (reference sequence). Germline trimming cut 4 bases from V and 6 bases from J; bases unmatched to any gene: 13. This CDR3 reads CASSFLRDRGDLDTQYF. The CDR3 DNA reads TGTGCCAGCAGTTTCCTCCGGGACAGGGGAGATTTGGATACGCAGTATTTT.

The table lists this clonotype with a few counts. The chain couples TRBV7-9 to TRBJ1-1, with no clear D. The CDR3 contains 11 residues. Germline V gene data show CDR1 as SEHNR and CDR2 as FQNEAQ (reference sequence). The V end was cut by 10 bases, the J end by 6 bases, with 12 bases between. CDR3 loop: CAILRGPEAFF. CDR3 nucleotides: TGTGCCATCCTTAGAGGGCCTGAAGCTTTCTTT.

Turning to this clonotype: A read error may explain this, as a much larger clone is one base away. The chain employs TRBV7-2 and TRBJ1-6; 9 nucleotides match TRBD1. CDR1 and CDR2 (germline): SGHTA, FQGNSA. V lost 5 bases and J lost 10; bases outside the gene matches: 15. CDR3 length: 17 residues. CDR3 nucleotide sequence: TGTGCCAGCAGCCCATACACCCCGGGACAGGGCAACTCACCCCTCCACTTT. Translating gives CASSPYTPGQGNSPLHF.

This clonotype was seen ten or more times. The V gene is TRBV5-1, the J gene TRBJ2-2; TRBD1 matches at 7 bases. V lost 1 base to trimming and J lost 0 bases; unmatched junction nucleotides: 6. This CDR3 comprises 17 residues. Germline CDR1 SGHRS, CDR2 YFSETQ. The CDR3 here is CASSLYPGQTNTGELFF. Here the CDR3 DNA reads TGCGCCAGCAGCTTGTACCCGGGACAGACGAACACCGGGGAGCTGTTTTTT.

Many counts were recorded for this clonotype. CDR3 sequence (DNA): TGTGCCAGCAGCTTAAGTAGCGGGGGTAACGCCTACAATGAGCAGTTCTTC. Amino acids: CASSLSSGGNAYNEQFF. The chain joins TRBV7-2 to TRBJ2-1; 9 nucleotides align to TRBD2. The CDR3 spans 17 residues. V dropped 2 bases and J dropped 2; count of bases not matched to a gene: 7. CDR1 SGHTA and CDR2 FQGNSA come from the germline V gene.

This clonotype was seen a handful of times. The gene calls are TRBV28 and TRBJ2-1, with TRBD1 matching over 8 bases. The V gene end was trimmed by 6 bases and the J gene end by 6 bases; junction bases not matched to a gene: 7. This CDR3 is 14 amino acids long. Germline V gene lookup returns CDR1 MDHEN and CDR2 SYDVKM. The CDR3 sequence is CASSDRGAGNEQFF. The CDR3 region has the DNA TGTGCCAGCAGCGACAGGGGCGCAGGCAATGAGCAGTTCTTC.

There are a few counts of this clonotype. The J gene is TRBJ2-1, the V gene TRBV4-1; either TRBD1 or TRBD2 may fit D (6 bases each). Germline CDR1 MGHRA, CDR2 YSYEKL. Trimming pared 0 bases from V and 1 base from J, leaving 13 bases between. There are 17 residues in the CDR3. DNA for the CDR3: TGCGCCAGCAGCCAAGATCCGACGGGGGCATCCTACAATGAGCAGTTCTTC. Translating it yields CASSQDPTGASYNEQFF.

This clonotype was counted many times. This chain joins TRBV7-6 and TRBJ2-3, with D possibly called TRBD1 or TRBD2 (5 bases each). The CDR3 contains 16 residues. V lost 1 base to trimming and J lost 1 base, with 12 bases between them. Germline CDR1 is SGHVS and CDR2 is FNYEAQ. CDR3: CASSLVEGTRTDTQYF. The CDR3 bases are TGTGCCAGCAGCTTAGTCGAGGGGACCCGCACAGATACGCAGTATTTT.

V usage is TRBV12-3 or TRBV12-4 and J usage is TRBJ2-4; no clear D gene. Trimming pared 6 bases from V and 0 bases from J, leaving 18 bases between. The CDR3 has 17 amino acids. The CDR3 region is CASSRPVQKIAKNIQYF. The CDR3 DNA reads as TGTGCCAGCAGCCGACCGGTGCAGAAAATAGCCAAAAACATTCAGTACTTC.

The rearrangement links TRBV7-6 to TRBJ1-1, with TRBD1 as a possible D gene (5 bases). CDR1 is SGHVS, CDR2 FNYEAQ, per germline. The CDR3 sequence is 14 residues long. Trimming took off 5 bases at V and 3 bases at J, with 13 bases between the two ends. Here the CDR3 reads CASSTAGAYTEAFF. The CDR3, as DNA: TGTGCCAGCAGCACCGCCGGGGCATACACTGAAGCTTTCTTT.

The chain uses TRBV3-1 and TRBJ2-2; perhaps D is TRBD1 or TRBD2 (5 bases each). Deletions cut 0 bases from V and 6 bases from J, with 23 bases between. The germline gives CDR1 LGHDT, CDR2 YNNKEL (reference sequence). This CDR3 contains 19 residues. The CDR3 region has the DNA TGTGCCAGCAGCCAAGATGGAGGACACCTGGTCCTGGATCCCGGGGAGCTGTTTTTT. This translates into CASSQDGGHLVLDPGELFF.

This chain joins TRBV15 and TRBJ1-4, with no clear D. The germline V and J ends were trimmed by 1 base and 5 bases, with 8 bases remaining between them. This CDR3 is built from 14 residues. Per the germline V gene, CDR1 is LNHNV and CDR2 is YYDKDF (reference sequence). This CDR3 reads CATSRGKTNEKLFF. DNA of the CDR3: TGTGCCACCAGCAGAGGGAAGACAAATGAAAAACTGTTTTTT.

This clonotype was counted ten times or more. The J gene is TRBJ1-4, the V gene TRBV27; no clear D. This CDR3 is built from 14 residues. Germline CDR1 reads MNHEY; CDR2 reads SMNVEV (reference sequence). V lost 4 bases and J 5 bases, leaving 11 bases between the germline ends. CDR3 DNA: TGTGCCAGCAGTTGGGCCCGAGCAAATGAAAAACTGTTTTTT. Amino acids: CASSWARANEKLFF.

CDR3 loop: CSVNRELTEAFF. The CDR3 DNA follows: TGCAGCGTGAACAGGGAACTTACTGAAGCTTTCTTT. The chain has TRBV29-1 and TRBJ1-1; D is perhaps TRBD1 (6 bases). CDR1 SQVTM and CDR2 ANQGSEA come from the germline V gene. V gave up 6 bases and J gave up 5 bases, with 13 bases separating them. The CDR3 runs 12 residues.

V gene TRBV28 combines with J gene TRBJ1-1; D possibly corresponds to TRBD1 (5 bases). V was pared by 4 bases and J by 0 bases, with 27 bases between. Germline CDR1 is MDHEN and CDR2 is SYDVKM. The CDR3 has 20 amino acids. CDR3: CASSSLFTGPQIFMNTEAFF. In DNA form, the CDR3 reads TGTGCCAGCAGTTCCCTCTTTACGGGACCGCAAATTTTCATGAACACTGAAGCTTTCTTT.

J is TRBJ2-1 and V is TRBV27, with D possibly TRBD1 on 7 matching bases. The ends were cut back, 6 bases at V and 0 bases at J, with 15 bases in the middle. The CDR3 has 16 amino acids. Germline loops: CDR1 MNHEY, CDR2 SMNVEV (reference sequence). DNA of the CDR3: TGTGCCAGCAGCGCAGGGGGGTATTACTCCTACAATGAGCAGTTCTTC. It codes for CASSAGGYYSYNEQFF.

In its sample, this clonotype was seen a few times. V is TRBV5-1 and J is TRBJ2-2, with a tentative D call TRBD1 (5 bases). CDR3 length: 12 residues. Trimming took off 4 bases at V and 6 bases at J, with 7 bases between the two ends. In germline, CDR1 is SGHRS, CDR2 YFSETQ. CDR3 sequence: CASSAGSGELFF. The CDR3 nucleotides are TGCGCCAGCAGCGCAGGGTCCGGGGAGCTGTTTTTT.

This chain links TRBV27 with TRBJ1-4; TRBD1 matches at 7 bases. V shed 2 bases, J shed 4 bases, and the junction held 4 bases outside the gene matches. Looked up from germline, CDR1 is MNHEY and CDR2 is SMNVEV (reference sequence). The CDR3 is made up of 15 amino acids. The CDR3 DNA reads as TGTGCCAGCAGTTTAAGGGACAGACTTAATGAAAAACTGTTTTTT. As protein: CASSLRDRLNEKLFF.

This clonotype was counted a few times. This chain's CDR3 is CASSLSRENIQYF. DNA of the CDR3: TGTGCCAGCAGTTTATCCAGGGAAAACATTCAGTACTTC. The chain is built from TRBV27 and TRBJ2-4, with TRBD1 as a possible D gene (5 bases). The CDR3 has 13 residues. CDR1 is MNHEY and CDR2 is SMNVEV in the germline V gene (reference sequence). V lost 0 bases and J lost 5, with 5 bases in between.

V gene TRBV27 combines with J gene TRBJ2-1, with D hard to call. This CDR3 region has 12 residues. CDR1 and CDR2 from the germline V gene are MNHEY and SMNVEV (reference sequence). Trimming shortened V by 7 bases and J by 6 bases, and 10 bases separated the two germline ends. The CDR3 reads CASKGRINEQFF. The CDR3 DNA sequence: TGTGCCAGCAAGGGCAGGATCAATGAGCAGTTCTTC.

This clonotype has a count of ten or more. The rearrangement joins TRBV7-6 to TRBJ2-1, with D perhaps TRBD1 or TRBD2 (6 bases each). Trimming left V 4 bases short and J 0 bases short, with 13 bases between. CDR3 length: 16 amino acids. CDR1 SGHVS and CDR2 FNYEAQ come from the germline V gene. The CDR3, as DNA: TGTGCCAGCAGCTCTTCCGGGGGCCGCTCCTACAATGAGCAGTTCTTC. Protein product: CASSSSGGRSYNEQFF.

This clonotype has a handful of counts. V gene TRBV10-3 combines with J gene TRBJ2-7, with D unclear. In germline, CDR1 is ENHRY, CDR2 SYGVKD. The CDR3 consists of 13 residues. Trimming took 6 bases from V and 4 from J, leaving 13 bases between them. CDR3 nucleotide sequence: TGTGCCATCAGCGACCAACTAAATTACGAGCAGTACTTC. Protein product: CAISDQLNYEQYF.

This clonotype was seen a single time. The rearrangement joins TRBV9 to TRBJ1-3, with 8 bases lining up with TRBD1. With 1 base clipped from V and 0 bases from J, the junction kept 0 bases outside the gene matches. The CDR3 is made up of 15 amino acids. Germline V gives CDR1 SGDLS, CDR2 YYNGEE. Written as DNA, the CDR3 is TGTGCCAGCAGCGTAACAGGGGGCTCTGGAAACACCATATATTTT. Translated: CASSVTGGSGNTIYF. Together with reference TRBV9 and TRBJ1-3, the CDR3 gives the full variable domain: DSGVTQTPKHLITATGQRVTLRCSPRSGDLSVYWYQQSLDQGLQFLIQYYNGEERAKGNILERFSAQQFPDLHSELNLSSLELGDSALYFCASSVTGGSGNTIYFGEGSWLTVV.